Below, 13 T cell receptor beta chains from the same sample are listed, as sequenced in a study of blood T cell repertoires in COVID-19. Some clones are missing from TCRdb's copy, which holds only in-frame ones; the method was immunoSEQ multiplex PCR. The sample shows 60,000 to 75,000 clones, roughly 72% of them seen only once. Input material: peripheral blood. The receptors here all came from a woman between 45 and 60 years old with active or convalescent COVID-19.

This clone was detected a few times. The rearrangement links TRBV7-9 to TRBJ1-1, with D hard to call. CDR1 and CDR2 (germline): SEHNR, FQNEAQ (reference sequence). CDR3 length: 14 residues. Trimming cost V 3 bases and J 0 bases, with 8 bases left between them. The CDR3 loop reads CASSFTSMNTEAFF. DNA for the CDR3: TGTGCCAGCAGCTTCACTTCAATGAACACTGAAGCTTTCTTT.

The rearrangement links TRBV7-2 to TRBJ2-5; TRBD2 aligns across 16 bases. Germline CDR1 SGHTA, CDR2 FQGNSA. The CDR3 contains 16 residues. Trimming took 3 bases from V and 4 from J; bases not matched to a gene: 2. In DNA form, the CDR3 reads TGTGCCAGCAGCTTCGGGACTAGCGGGAGGGGAGAGACCCAGTACTTC. Its translation: CASSFGTSGRGETQYF.

This rearrangement joins TRBV2 to TRBJ1-3, with TRBD1 as a possible D gene (6 bases). CDR1 and CDR2 (germline): SNHLY, FYNNEI. This CDR3 has 14 residues. With 5 bases removed from V and 3 bases from J, the gap between germline ends came to 11 bases. CDR3 DNA: TGTGCCAGCAGTCAGGGGCGAATTGGAAACACCATATATTTT. Its translation: CASSQGRIGNTIYF.

The rearrangement joins TRBV2 to TRBJ1-5, with a tentative D call TRBD1 (6 bases). The CDR3 is 15 residues long. CDR1 SNHLY and CDR2 FYNNEI come from the germline V gene. V was clipped by 5 bases and J by 4 bases, with 15 bases between them. The CDR3 loop reads CASSIRGLRNQPQHF. The CDR3 coding sequence is TGTGCCAGCAGTATCAGGGGATTAAGGAATCAGCCCCAGCATTTT. Together with reference TRBV2 and TRBJ1-5, the CDR3 gives the full variable domain: EPEVTQTPSHQVTQMGQEVILRCVPISNHLYFYWYRQILGQKVEFLVSFYNNEISEKSEIFDDQFSVERPDGSNFTLKIRSTKLEDSAMYFCASSIRGLRNQPQHFGDGTRLSIL.

V is TRBV20-1 and J is TRBJ2-1; no reliable D call. The CDR3 is 10 residues long. Germline-derived CDR1 and CDR2 are DFQATT and SNEGSKA (reference sequence). Trimming left V 4 bases short and J 5 bases short, with 3 bases between. CDR3 in DNA: TGCAGTGCTACTCACAATGAGCAGTTCTTC. It is translated as CSATHNEQFF.

CDR3 loop: CASRSGLTGGGEKLFF. DNA for the CDR3: TGTGCCAGCAGGTCGGGCTTGACAGGGGGCGGTGAAAAACTGTTTTTT. This rearrangement joins TRBV2 to TRBJ1-4; 10 bases are a match to TRBD1. The CDR3 contains 16 residues. J was trimmed by 7 bases and V by 6 bases; bases with no gene match: 11. Germline V lookup: CDR1 SNHLY, CDR2 FYNNEI.

For the CDR3, the DNA is TGTGCCATCAGTGAGGGGGCGGTCACTAATGAAAAACTGTTTTTT. Residues: CAISEGAVTNEKLFF. J is TRBJ1-4 and V is TRBV10-3; tentatively, D is TRBD1 (5 bases). From germline, CDR1 is ENHRY and CDR2 SYGVKD. V was shortened by 2 bases and J by 2 bases, with 9 bases between the two germline ends. This CDR3 spans 15 amino acids.

Only a few counts were recorded for this clone. The chain couples TRBV30 to TRBJ1-3, with D unclear. This CDR3 has 12 amino acids. Germline V gives CDR1 GTSNPN, CDR2 SVGIG (reference sequence). Trimming stripped 4 bases from V and 1 base from J, with 5 bases between. This CDR3 reads CAWIRSGNTIYF. As DNA, the CDR3 is TGTGCCTGGATACGGTCTGGAAACACCATATATTTT. Full variable domain (remainder filled in from reference TRBV30 and TRBJ1-3): SQTIHQWPATLVQPVGSPLSLECTVEGTSNPNLYWYRQAAGRGLQLLFYSVGIGQISSEVPQNLSASRPQDRQFILSSKKLLLSDSGFYLCAWIRSGNTIYFGEGSWLTVV.

The V call is TRBV4-2, the J call TRBJ2-1; 9 bases align to TRBD2. This CDR3 is built from 15 residues. CDR1 is LGHNA and CDR2 is YNFKEQ in the germline V gene. Trimming cost V 0 bases and J 4 bases; bases outside gene matches: 1. CDR3 sequence: CASSQEAGGYNEQFF. The CDR3, as DNA: TGTGCCAGCAGCCAAGAAGCGGGAGGATACAATGAGCAGTTCTTC.

This clone occurred a few times. The chain recombines TRBV18 with TRBJ2-2; 7 nucleotides agree with TRBD1. CDR1 is KGHSH, CDR2 LQKENI, per germline. The CDR3 consists of 14 residues. The V gene end was trimmed by 5 bases and the J gene end by 3 bases; junction bases not matched to a gene: 3. The CDR3 spells CASSFGTDTGELFF. CDR3 coding DNA: TGTGCCAGCTCATTCGGGACAGACACCGGGGAGCTGTTTTTT.

The rearrangement joins TRBV6-5 to TRBJ1-1; D possibly corresponds to TRBD1 (6 bases). The germline CDR1 and CDR2 sequences are MNHEY and SVGAGI. V gave up 6 bases and J gave up 2 bases, with 13 bases separating them. This CDR3 is 14 amino acids long. CDR3 in amino acids: CASSRRTDNTEAFF. The CDR3 DNA follows: TGTGCCAGCAGCCGCCGGACAGATAACACTGAAGCTTTCTTT.

This clone has a handful of counts. The rearrangement links TRBV5-6 to TRBJ1-4; D gene unclear. Germline values: CDR1 SGHDT, CDR2 YYEEEE. V dropped 0 bases and J dropped 0 bases, with 6 bases sitting between them. CDR3 length: 15 residues. In DNA, the CDR3 is TGTGCCAGCAGCTTGGTATCTGCAACTAATGAAAAACTGTTTTTT. Translating gives CASSLVSATNEKLFF.

This rearrangement joins TRBV7-2 to TRBJ2-5; perhaps TRBD1 as D (6 bases). V lost 2 bases and J lost 3, with 13 bases in between. Germline V gene lookup returns CDR1 SGHTA and CDR2 FQGNSA. The CDR3 has 15 residues. The CDR3 region has the DNA TGTGCCAGCAGCTTATCTGGACAGAACGAAGAGACCCAGTACTTC. Translating it yields CASSLSGQNEETQYF. The complete variable domain, with remaining parts taken from reference TRBV7-2 and TRBJ2-5, reads GAGVSQSPSNKVTEKGKDVELRCDPISGHTALYWYRQSLGQGLEFLIYFQGNSAPDKSGLPSDRFSAERTGGSVSTLTIQRTQQEDSAVYLCASSLSGQNEETQYFGPGTRLLVL.